This is a list of T cell receptor beta chains from one sample in a study of Ad26.COV2.S vaccination and SARS-CoV-2 variants. The data were produced by immunoSEQ multiplex PCR, yet TCRdb's version contains in-frame clones alone and is incomplete. The data contain about 350,000 clones, about 88% of them singletons. The material sequenced was peripheral blood, taken in a trial of Ad26.COV2.S vaccine versus placebo. The receptors stem from a person aged 18-65 years who received the Ad26.COV2.S COVID-19 vaccine or a placebo. CDR3s include the opening cysteine and the closing phenylalanine or tryptophan. The D gene is left open where the match is weak. Clone size, where shown, is once, few, many, or a class for clones that have expanded.

v_call	clone_size	d_call	cdr3_length	j_call	cdr3_nt	cdr3_aa
TRBV5-6	NA	TRBD2	18	TRBJ2-5	TGTGCCAGCAGCTTGCACTTGTCGAGGCGGGAGGACCAAGAGACCCAGTACTTC	CASSLHLSRREDQETQYF
TRBV6-4	NA	NA	13	TRBJ1-1	TGTGCCAGCAGTGCCGGGCCTGACACTGAAGCTTTCTTT	CASSAGPDTEAFF
TRBV2	few	NA	12	TRBJ2-3	TGTGCCAGCAGTGAATTCACAGATACGCAGTATTTT	CASSEFTDTQYF
TRBV6-5	NA	TRBD1	16	TRBJ2-2	TGTGCCAGCAGTTACTCTCAGGGGGCTGGGACCGGGGAGCTGTTTTTT	CASSYSQGAGTGELFF
TRBV18	NA	NA	14	TRBJ2-1	TGTGCCAGCTCACCGGACCACCCCTACAATGAGCAGTTCTTC	CASSPDHPYNEQFF
TRBV5-1	NA	TRBD1	16	TRBJ1-2	TGCGCCAGCAGCTTGGAGCGACAGGGTACAAGATATGGCTACACCTTC	CASSLERQGTRYGYTF
TRBV19	NA	NA	11	TRBJ2-7	TGTGCCACCGGAAGGGTGGACGAGCAGTACTTC	CATGRVDEQYF
TRBV27	NA	TRBD1	19	TRBJ2-3	TGTGCCAGCAGTTTATACGGTTTGGGTGGGACAGGGGGTTCCGATACGCAGTATTTT	CASSLYGLGGTGGSDTQYF
TRBV5-5	NA	NA	13	TRBJ1-3	TGTGCCAGCAGCTTGTCTATTACGAACACCATATATTTT	CASSLSITNTIYF
TRBV9	NA	TRBD2	14	TRBJ2-7	TGTGCCAGCAGTACTAGCGGGAGCTCCTACGAGCAGTACTTC	CASSTSGSSYEQYF
TRBV6-1	once	TRBD1	14	TRBJ1-5	TGTGCCAGCATTGAAGACAGGGGCCGGAAGCCCCAGCATTTT	CASIEDRGRKPQHF
TRBV5-8	NA	NA	13	TRBJ1-2	TGTGCCAGCAGCGGAGTAAAGGGATATGGCTACACCTTC	CASSGVKGYGYTF
TRBV11-2	NA	NA	15	TRBJ2-5	TGTGCCAGCAGCTTACTCCCGGGCAGCCAAGAGACCCAGTACTTC	CASSLLPGSQETQYF
TRBV29-1	NA	NA	15	TRBJ2-2	TGCAGCGTTGGAACAGCCACACATAACGCCGGGGAGCTGTTTTTT	CSVGTATHNAGELFF
TRBV5-1	once	NA	14	TRBJ2-2	TGCGCCAGCGCCGCTGAAGCTATCGCCGGGGAGCTGTTTTTT	CASAAEAIAGELFF
TRBV3-1/TRBV3-2	NA	NA	15	TRBJ2-2	TGTGCCAGCAGCCGCAATGCGGGGCGGACCGGGGAGCTGTTTTTT	CASSRNAGRTGELFF
TRBV13	NA	NA	15	TRBJ1-4	TGTGCCAGCAGTCTAGGCCGACGGAATAATGAAAAACTGTTTTTT	CASSLGRRNNEKLFF
TRBV5-1	NA	TRBD2	15	TRBJ2-1	TGCGCCAGCAGCCGCGGGGGGGCAACAGGCAATGAGCAGTTCTTC	CASSRGGATGNEQFF
TRBV10-3	NA	NA	16	TRBJ1-5	TGTGCCATCAGTGAGTCTTTCGGACGGAGCAATCAGCCCCAGCATTTT	CAISESFGRSNQPQHF